This TCR beta chain appears in the sequencing data of a study of cytomegalovirus exposure and HLA in healthy donors. The PCR employed 60 Vbeta primers together with 13 Jbeta primers. Produced via immunoSEQ multiplex PCR; TCRdb's table is partial and in-frame only. The top ten hold 1.5% to 2% of the sample, which has 150,000 to 200,000 clones, 81% seen once. The sequence was obtained from a man between 18 and 35 years old in good health and CMV-seronegative. Sequenced: PBMCs.

The CDR3 bases are TGCGCCAGCAGCCAAGGGGCAGGGGACGAGCAGTACTTC. Protein sequence: CASSQGAGDEQYF. This rearrangement joins TRBV4-1 to TRBJ2-7; weak D call: TRBD1 (6 bases). The V gene lost 1 base and the J gene lost 5 bases, with 9 bases spanning the gap. The CDR3 length is 13 residues. Germline loops: CDR1 MGHRA, CDR2 YSYEKL.